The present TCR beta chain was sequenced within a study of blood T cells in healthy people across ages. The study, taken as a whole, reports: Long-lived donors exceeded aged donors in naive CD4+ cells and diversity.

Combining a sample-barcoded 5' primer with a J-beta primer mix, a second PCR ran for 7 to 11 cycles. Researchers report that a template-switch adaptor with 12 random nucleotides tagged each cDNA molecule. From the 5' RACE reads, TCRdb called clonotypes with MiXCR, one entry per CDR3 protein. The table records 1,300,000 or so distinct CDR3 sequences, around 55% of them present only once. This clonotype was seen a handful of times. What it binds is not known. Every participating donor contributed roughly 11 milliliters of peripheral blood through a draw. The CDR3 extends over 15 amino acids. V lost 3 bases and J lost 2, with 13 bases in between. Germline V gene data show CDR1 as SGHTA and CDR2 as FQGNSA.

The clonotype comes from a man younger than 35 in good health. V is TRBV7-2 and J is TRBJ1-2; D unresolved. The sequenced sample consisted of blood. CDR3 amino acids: CASSLAGRKNYGYTF. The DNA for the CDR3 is TGTGCCAGCAGCTTGGCAGGACGCAAAAACTATGGCTACACCTTC.